The 23 T cell receptor beta chains in this list originate from one sample, sequenced in a study of cytomegalovirus exposure and HLA in healthy donors. Use of 60 Vbeta and 13 Jbeta primers characterized the PCR. Data came from immunoSEQ multiplex PCR; TCRdb stores just in-frame clones and leaves some out. The sample lists about 160,000 clones, approximately 80% seen once, with 9.7% in the top ten. Specimen: PBMCs. These receptors originate from a man aged 18 to 29 in good health and CMV-seropositive.

This clone was found once. J is TRBJ2-5 and V is TRBV7-9; a possible D gene is TRBD2 (5 bases). The last part of the DNA fits TRBJ2-7 better; the J call may be wrong. There are 12 residues in the CDR3. Germline CDR1 and CDR2: SEHNR and FQNEAQ (reference sequence). CDR3 in amino acids: CASSASYYEQYF. The CDR3 DNA is TGTGCCAGCAGCGCTAGCTACTACGAGCAGTACTTC.

V and J are TRBV15 and TRBJ2-2; TRBD1 agrees at 7 bases. Germline CDR1 reads LNHNV; CDR2 reads YYDKDF (reference sequence). The CDR3 covers 15 residues. Trimming at V came to 1 base and at J to 11 bases, leaving 10 bases not matched to a gene. CDR3 nucleotides: TGTGCCACCAGCAGAGGGGACAGCAGACACTCAGAGCTGTTTTTT. This codes for CATSRGDSRHSELFF.

The rearrangement uses TRBV7-9 and TRBJ2-1; D may be TRBD2 (5 bases). Between the trimmed V and J ends, which lost 6 bases and 15 bases, there was a span of 21 bases. CDR3 length equals 13 residues. CDR1 SEHNR and CDR2 FQNEAQ come from the germline V gene (reference sequence). The CDR3 is CASSYLTYGGRFF. DNA of the CDR3: TGTGCCAGCAGTTACCTGACCTACGGAGGTCGGTTCTTC.

The genes are TRBV1 and TRBJ2-3; the table calls TRBD2, which could not be checked here. TRBV1 is a recognized pseudogene. The CDR3 totals 19 residues. This CDR3 reads CTSSQLRKTSGGSTDTQYF. The CDR3, as DNA: TGCACCAGCAGCCAACTAAGGAAAACTAGCGGGGGTAGCACAGATACGCAGTATTTT.

The chain combines TRBV12-5 with TRBJ1-2, with 10 bases lining up with TRBD1. The CDR3 sequence is 17 residues long. Germline V gene lookup returns CDR1 LGHNT and CDR2 FRNRAP. V trimming: 5 bases; J trimming: 3 bases; junction bases outside the gene matches: 12. This CDR3 reads CASGLPRDRGVHYGYTF. The CDR3 coding sequence is TGTGCTAGTGGTCTGCCCCGGGACAGGGGCGTTCACTATGGCTACACCTTC.

This clone showed up just once. This sequence joins TRBV2 and TRBJ2-7; no definite D call. The V end lost 1 base, the J end lost 7 bases, and 8 bases lay between the germline ends. Germline V gene data show CDR1 as SNHLY and CDR2 as FYNNEI. The CDR3 totals 12 residues. In DNA form, the CDR3 reads TGTGCCAGCAGTGAAGGGCAGTGGGAGCAGTACTTC. It yields the protein CASSEGQWEQYF.

The J gene is TRBJ1-2, the V gene TRBV30, with 10 nucleotides matching TRBD1. The junction had 6 bases not matched to a gene; V was cut back by 3 bases and J by 8 bases. The CDR3 sequence is 13 residues long. Germline CDR1 reads GTSNPN; CDR2 reads SVGIG (reference sequence). In DNA, the CDR3 is TGTGCCTGGAGAGCCGGGACAGGGGTCGGCTACACCTTC. Amino acids: CAWRAGTGVGYTF.

This clone was seen a handful of times. V and J are TRBV4-2 and TRBJ2-7; weak D call: TRBD2 (5 bases). V was cut by 0 bases and J by 5 bases, with 23 bases left in between. This CDR3 contains 18 residues. The germline CDR1 and CDR2 sequences are LGHNA and YNFKEQ. The CDR3 reads CASSQDQGRRLMGDEQYF. The CDR3 DNA reads as TGTGCCAGCAGCCAAGATCAAGGCAGGAGATTGATGGGAGACGAGCAGTACTTC.

This chain uses TRBV4-2 with TRBJ2-5; 7 bases are a match to TRBD2. The better agreement between TRBJ2-7 and the DNA end casts doubt on the J call. Germline CDR1 reads LGHNA; CDR2 reads YNFKEQ. The CDR3 is made up of 13 amino acids. The CDR3 nucleotides read TGTGCCAGCAGCCAAGAGCGGGAGTACGAGCAGTACTTC. Protein product: CASSQEREYEQYF.

The genes are TRBV6-5 and TRBJ2-5, with 8 bases fitting TRBD1. The end of the DNA is better explained by TRBJ2-7, so the J call may be wrong. There are 15 residues in the CDR3. Germline V lookup: CDR1 MNHEY, CDR2 SVGAGI. The CDR3 sequence: CASARNQDRAYEQYF. The CDR3, as DNA: TGTGCCAGTGCGAGGAATCAGGACAGGGCCTACGAGCAGTACTTC.

The chain recombines TRBV4-2 with TRBJ2-3; TRBD2 is a possible D gene (6 bases). The CDR3 covers 16 residues. Germline CDR1 and CDR2: LGHNA and YNFKEQ. Trimming cost V 1 base and J 1 base, with 12 bases left between them. Here the CDR3 DNA reads TGTGCCAGCAGCCAAGCCTCTAGCGAGCGCACAGATACGCAGTATTTT. Translated, it gives CASSQASSERTDTQYF.

The chain recombines TRBV19 with TRBJ1-5; D not certain. The germline V and J ends were trimmed by 4 bases and 0 bases, with 10 bases remaining between them. Germline-derived CDR1 and CDR2 are LNHDA and SQIVND (reference sequence). The CDR3 sequence is 15 residues long. The CDR3 DNA follows: TGTGCCAGTAGTAATCGGGATTATAGCAATCAGCCCCAGCATTTT. This sequence encodes CASSNRDYSNQPQHF.

This sequence joins TRBV4-2 and TRBJ2-5, with TRBD2 matching over 8 bases. CDR1 and CDR2 from the germline V gene are LGHNA and YNFKEQ. The CDR3 runs 15 residues. The trim removed 0 bases at V and 4 bases at J, leaving 4 bases unmatched. The CDR3 bases are TGTGCCAGCAGCCAAGAGCGGCTAGCGGGAGAGACCCAGTACTTC. The encoded protein is CASSQERLAGETQYF.

This chain joins TRBV7-8 and TRBJ1-5; D may be TRBD1 (5 bases). V dropped 0 bases and J dropped 6 bases, with 9 bases sitting between them. The germline V gene has CDR1 SGHVS and CDR2 FQNEAQ. The CDR3 spans 14 residues. The CDR3 region is CASSLALGGQPQHF. In DNA form, the CDR3 reads TGTGCCAGCAGCTTAGCTTTGGGGGGTCAGCCCCAGCATTTT.

The chain links TRBV19 to TRBJ2-3, with 8 bases aligning to TRBD1. Germline CDR1 LNHDA, CDR2 SQIVND (reference sequence). J lost 1 base, V lost 8 bases, and 2 bases had no gene match. The CDR3 runs 13 residues. CDR3 in DNA: TGTGCCAGTTCGACAGGGGGCACAGATACGCAGTATTTT. It is translated as CASSTGGTDTQYF.

This rearrangement joins TRBV19 to TRBJ1-5, with D hard to call. This CDR3 contains 12 residues. The V gene's germline CDR1 is LNHDA and CDR2 SQIVND (reference sequence). V was clipped by 3 bases and J by 9 bases, with 9 bases between them. CDR3 protein: CASSIGNRPQHF. DNA for the CDR3: TGTGCCAGTAGTATCGGGAACCGGCCCCAGCATTTT.

The chain carries TRBV29-1 and TRBJ2-5, with D perhaps matching TRBD2 (5 bases). The CDR3 totals 11 residues. The V gene's germline CDR1 is SQVTM and CDR2 ANQGSEA. Between the trimmed V and J ends, which lost 4 bases and 5 bases, there was a span of 8 bases. CDR3 residues: CSVGVAETQYF. CDR3 in DNA: TGCAGCGTTGGAGTAGCGGAGACCCAGTACTTC.

This clone was recorded only once. The chain employs TRBV19 and TRBJ2-2; 8 bases fit TRBD1. After removal of 8 bases from V and 5 bases from J, the junction contained 13 bases not matched to a gene. The germline V gene has CDR1 LNHDA and CDR2 SQIVND (reference sequence). This CDR3 region has 16 residues. The CDR3 here is CASQRWTGRETGELFF. CDR3 coding DNA: TGTGCCAGTCAACGTTGGACAGGGCGAGAAACCGGGGAGCTGTTTTTT. The whole variable domain, filled in from reference TRBV19 and TRBJ2-2, reads DGGITQSPKYLFRKEGQNVTLSCEQNLNHDAMYWYRQDPGQGLRLIYYSQIVNDFQKGDIAEGYSVSREKKESFPLTVTSAQKNPTAFYLCASQRWTGRETGELFFGEGSRLTVL.

This clone was detected only a few times. This sequence joins TRBV5-1 and TRBJ1-1; 9 positions agree with TRBD1. This CDR3 has 14 residues. Germline CDR1 and CDR2: SGHRS and YFSETQ. V was clipped by 2 bases and J by 3 bases; unmatched bases: 2. Here the CDR3 reads CASSFTGGDTEAFF. The CDR3 DNA follows: TGCGCCAGCAGCTTTACAGGGGGCGACACTGAAGCTTTCTTT.

This clone occurred a few times. The rearrangement links TRBV10-2 to TRBJ2-1; TRBD2 matches 13 bases. Germline V gives CDR1 WSHSY, CDR2 SAAADI. The CDR3 extends over 15 amino acids. After removal of 6 bases from V and 6 bases from J, the junction contained 5 bases not matched to a gene. CDR3 nucleotide sequence: TGCGCCAGCAGGGCCACTAGCGGGAGGGCCAATGAGCAGTTCTTC. Translation: CASRATSGRANEQFF.

The chain couples TRBV6-5 to TRBJ2-2, with TRBD1 matching 9 bases. CDR1 MNHEY and CDR2 SVGAGI come from the germline V gene. This CDR3 has 15 residues. The ends lost 4 bases at V and 6 bases at J; junction bases unmatched: 6. The CDR3 reads CASSFRQGVPGELFF. The CDR3 bases are TGTGCCAGCAGTTTCCGACAGGGGGTTCCCGGGGAGCTGTTTTTT.

In its sample, this clone was seen a few times. J is TRBJ2-7 and V is TRBV10-2, with 7 nucleotides matching TRBD1. J lost 5 bases, V lost 0 bases, and 13 bases had no gene match. Germline V CDR1 and CDR2: WSHSY, SAAADI. This CDR3 is 17 amino acids long. CDR3 in DNA: TGCGCCAGCAGTGAGTCCTACCAGGGGGAAGCTGCGGACGAGCAGTACTTC. Protein sequence: CASSESYQGEAADEQYF.

In its sample, this clone was seen once. The rearrangement uses TRBV7-3 and TRBJ2-6; 7 bases fit TRBD1. This CDR3 is built from 17 residues. V dropped 3 bases and J dropped 1; count of bases not matched to a gene: 6. Germline V gives CDR1 SGHTA, CDR2 FQGTGA. The CDR3 bases are TGTGCCAGCAGCTTGGGGACAGCACGTTCTGGGGCCAACGTCCTGACTTTC. Its protein is CASSLGTARSGANVLTF. Together with reference TRBV7-3 and TRBJ2-6, the CDR3 gives the full variable domain: GAGVSQTPSNKVTEKGKYVELRCDPISGHTALYWYRQSLGQGPEFLIYFQGTGAADDSGLPNDRFFAVRPEGSVSTLKIQRTERGDSAVYLCASSLGTARSGANVLTFGAGSRLTVL.